This T cell receptor (beta chain) was recovered during a study of blood T cell repertoires in COVID-19. Here immunoSEQ multiplex PCR was the method, and the copy in TCRdb shows in-frame clones only, minus some. The sample contains approximately 270,000 clones, 75% to 90% of which appear only once. Cohorts were based on clinical histories the participants reported. CDR1 SEHNR and CDR2 FQNEAQ come from the germline V gene (reference sequence). The CDR3 contains 15 residues. The V segment lost 5 bases and the J segment 8 bases; nucleotides outside the gene matches: 9. Sequencing was done on a sample of PBMCs or T cells enriched from blood (not recorded which). The V call is TRBV7-9, the J call TRBJ1-4; 9 bases fit TRBD1. The sequence was obtained from a woman in her 30s with acute COVID-19. The CDR3 DNA is TGTGCCAGCAGCCCGGGGACAGGGTATGACGAAAAACTGTTTTTT. Protein: CASSPGTGYDEKLFF.